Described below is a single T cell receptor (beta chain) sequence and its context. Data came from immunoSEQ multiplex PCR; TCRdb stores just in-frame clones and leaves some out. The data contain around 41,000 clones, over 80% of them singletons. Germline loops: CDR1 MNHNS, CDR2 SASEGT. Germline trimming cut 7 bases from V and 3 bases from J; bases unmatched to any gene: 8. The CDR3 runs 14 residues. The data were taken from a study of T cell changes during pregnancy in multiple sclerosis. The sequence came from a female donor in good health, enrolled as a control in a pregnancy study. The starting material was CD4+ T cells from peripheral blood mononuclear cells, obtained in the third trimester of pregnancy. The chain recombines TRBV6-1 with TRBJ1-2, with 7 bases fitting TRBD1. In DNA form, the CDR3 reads TGTGCCAGCAATCCACTGGGGACAGACTATGGCTACACCTTC. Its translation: CASNPLGTDYGYTF.